Below are 25 T cell receptor beta chains sequenced from a single sample in a study of T cell responses to AZD1222 COVID-19 vaccine (dated by TCRdb to the early 2020s). In the paper's terms, the time point label means: baseline before first vaccination. The protocol used for the library was the immunoSEQ multiplex PCR assay. Held by TCRdb, this immuneACCESS table contains in-frame sequences only and omits some clones. Under half of the omission traces to an unresolved V gene where checked; the cause of the rest is unknown. Within this sample are approximately 94,000 clones, with roughly 90% of them counted one time only. The ten largest clones take up about 1.7% of the sample. Here the sequenced sample was peripheral blood, taken on day 0 of AZD1222 vaccination. These receptors were taken from an adult in good health.

This clone appeared once. V and J are TRBV5-6 and TRBJ2-7; 7 bases map to TRBD2. CDR1 and CDR2 (germline): SGHDT, YYEEEE. CDR3 length: 13 amino acids. V lost 3 bases and J lost 2; bases outside the gene matches: 2. CDR3: CASSWSGTYEQYF. The DNA of the CDR3 is TGTGCCAGCAGCTGGAGCGGGACCTACGAGCAGTACTTC.

The J gene is TRBJ1-4, the V gene TRBV13, with TRBD1 matching 7 bases. This CDR3 spans 16 amino acids. Trimming cost V 4 bases and J 7 bases; bases outside gene matches: 12. In germline, CDR1 is PRHDT, CDR2 FYEKMQ (reference sequence). Here the CDR3 reads CASSSRQGGGSEKLFF. The CDR3, as DNA: TGTGCCAGCAGCTCGAGACAGGGCGGAGGGAGTGAAAAACTGTTTTTT. Full variable domain (outside the CDR3, taken from reference TRBV13 and TRBJ1-4): AAGVIQSPRHLIKEKRETATLKCYPIPRHDTVYWYQQGPGQDPQFLISFYEKMQSDKGSIPDRFSAQQFSDYHSELNMSSLELGDSALYFCASSSRQGGGSEKLFFGSGTQLSVL.

The rearrangement uses TRBV27 and TRBJ2-4; TRBD2 aligns across 12 bases. The CDR3 is 17 residues long. Trimming at V came to 5 bases and at J to 8 bases, leaving 13 bases not matched to a gene. Germline V gene data show CDR1 as MNHEY and CDR2 as SMNVEV (reference sequence). CDR3 sequence: CASSPRLAGERGDIQYF. CDR3 bases: TGTGCCAGCAGTCCACGACTAGCGGGAGAGCGGGGGGACATTCAGTACTTC.

A single count supports this clone. The chain recombines TRBV10-3 with TRBJ2-1; maybe TRBD2 (6 bases). Germline loops: CDR1 ENHRY, CDR2 SYGVKD. CDR3 size: 14 residues. Trimming left V 6 bases short and J 8 bases short, with 17 bases between. CDR3 DNA: TGTGCCATCAGCCTTGAGGGTAGCGGAGATGAGCAGTTCTTC. Encoded protein: CAISLEGSGDEQFF.

This chain uses TRBV7-3 with TRBJ2-1; a weak D match, TRBD1 (5 bases). CDR3 length: 15 amino acids. Deletions cut 5 bases from V and 4 bases from J, with 15 bases between. Germline V gene sequence: CDR1 SGHTA, CDR2 FQGTGA. The CDR3, as DNA: TGTGCCAGCAGCCCAATGGGGCTGACTTACAATGAGCAGTTCTTC. Protein: CASSPMGLTYNEQFF.

The chain joins TRBV10-3 to TRBJ1-2; D is perhaps TRBD1 (5 bases). Between the trimmed V and J ends, which lost 7 bases and 1 base, there was a span of 16 bases. Germline V CDR1 and CDR2: ENHRY, SYGVKD. The CDR3 is made up of 15 amino acids. DNA for the CDR3: TGTGCCATCACCGAAAGGATCCAGGGTAACTATGGCTACACCTTC. Protein product: CAITERIQGNYGYTF.

This clone appeared a single time. The chain employs TRBV11-2 and TRBJ1-1; a possible D gene is TRBD1 (5 bases). Germline-derived CDR1 and CDR2 are SGHAT and FQNNGV. The CDR3 totals 15 residues. V dropped 4 bases and J dropped 1 base, with 13 bases sitting between them. CDR3 sequence (DNA): TGTGCCAGCAGCTCCCTATCAGGGACGAACACTGAAGCTTTCTTT. It encodes CASSSLSGTNTEAFF.

The rearrangement uses TRBV30 and TRBJ2-2, with TRBD2 matching 13 bases. This CDR3 has 16 residues. Germline-derived CDR1 and CDR2 are GTSNPN and SVGIG (reference sequence). The V and J ends lost 3 bases and 1 base, in that order; junction bases with no gene match: 2. CDR3 amino acids: CAWRTSGGMNTGELFF. In nucleotides, the CDR3 is TGTGCCTGGAGGACTAGCGGGGGGATGAACACCGGGGAGCTGTTTTTT.

The chain couples TRBV2 to TRBJ2-2; D uncertain. Trimming took 4 bases from V and 8 from J, leaving 8 bases between them. The CDR3 spans 12 residues. CDR1 is SNHLY and CDR2 is FYNNEI in the germline V gene. Here the CDR3 DNA reads TGTGCCAGCAGTGGCCCTCATGGGGAGCTGTTTTTT. It specifies CASSGPHGELFF.

The rearrangement joins TRBV3-1 (or the pseudogene TRBV3-2) to TRBJ2-7, with 13 bases aligning to TRBD2. The CDR3 is 17 residues long. CDR1 and CDR2 (germline): LGHDT, YNNKEL (reference sequence). With 3 bases clipped from V and 3 bases from J, the junction kept 8 bases outside the gene matches. CDR3 loop: CASSHRGLAGDNYEQYF. CDR3 sequence (DNA): TGTGCCAGCAGCCACCGAGGACTAGCGGGAGACAACTACGAGCAGTACTTC.

V and J are TRBV7-3 and TRBJ2-2; 8 bases map to TRBD2. J gave up 2 bases and V 1 base, and 3 bases lay outside the gene matches. Germline CDR1 is SGHTA and CDR2 is FQGTGA. CDR3 length: 16 amino acids. The CDR3 is CASSLIAGTNTGELFF. The CDR3 DNA is TGTGCCAGCAGCTTAATAGCGGGAACCAACACCGGGGAGCTGTTTTTT. The full variable domain, completed using reference TRBV7-3 and TRBJ2-2, is GAGVSQTPSNKVTEKGKYVELRCDPISGHTALYWYRQSLGQGPEFLIYFQGTGAADDSGLPNDRFFAVRPEGSVSTLKIQRTERGDSAVYLCASSLIAGTNTGELFFGEGSRLTVL.

This clone came up once. The DNA for the CDR3 is TGTGCCAGCAGTTATGGACAGGGCCCATACAATGAGCAGTTCTTC. This translates into CASSYGQGPYNEQFF. This chain joins TRBV6-2 or TRBV6-3 and TRBJ2-1, with 8 bases identical to TRBD1. The CDR3 has 15 residues. V was clipped by 3 bases and J by 4 bases; unmatched bases: 5. Germline CDR1 and CDR2: MNHEY and SVGEGT.

The chain employs TRBV24-1 and TRBJ1-6; TRBD1 matches at 11 bases. CDR3 length: 16 residues. Looked up from germline, CDR1 is KGHDR and CDR2 is SFDVKD. With V trimmed by 3 bases and J by 7 bases, 4 bases remained unmatched. The CDR3: CATSDPRDRGNSPLHF. As DNA, the CDR3 is TGTGCCACCAGTGATCCCCGGGACAGGGGGAATTCACCCCTCCACTTT.

This chain connects TRBV30 to TRBJ2-3; 9 bases line up with TRBD1. After removal of 1 base from V and 2 bases from J, the junction contained 4 bases not matched to a gene. The germline gives CDR1 GTSNPN, CDR2 SVGIG (reference sequence). This CDR3 is 15 amino acids long. The CDR3, as DNA: TGTGCCTGGAGTGAAGACAGGGGGTACACAGATACGCAGTATTTT. The encoded protein is CAWSEDRGYTDTQYF.

The V call is TRBV25-1, the J call TRBJ2-7; D might be TRBD1 (8 bases). V was trimmed by 5 bases and J by 0 bases, leaving 23 bases between them. This CDR3 is built from 18 residues. Germline V gives CDR1 MGHDK, CDR2 SYGVNS. CDR3 loop: CASSWGGATGASSYEQYF. The DNA of the CDR3 is TGTGCCAGCAGTTGGGGGGGGGCGACAGGGGCGAGCTCCTACGAGCAGTACTTC.

The chain recombines TRBV9 with TRBJ1-4; possible D gene TRBD1, 5 bases. V shed 0 bases and J shed 8 bases, with 14 bases lying between them. This CDR3 comprises 15 residues. Germline V gene data show CDR1 as SGDLS and CDR2 as YYNGEE. The CDR3 DNA follows: TGTGCCAGCAGCGTAGGTGGGGGTGTAGGCGAAAAACTGTTTTTT. This sequence encodes CASSVGGGVGEKLFF.

This chain connects TRBV29-1 to TRBJ1-1; 9 positions match TRBD1. Germline CDR1 SQVTM, CDR2 ANQGSEA. V dropped 6 bases and J dropped 3; count of bases not matched to a gene: 11. CDR3 size: 15 residues. The CDR3 sequence: CSVSDRGPTDTEAFF. The DNA of the CDR3 is TGCAGCGTCTCGGACAGGGGTCCCACTGACACTGAAGCTTTCTTT.

The rearrangement uses TRBV28 and TRBJ1-5; weak D call: TRBD1 (5 bases). The CDR3 sequence is 18 residues long. V dropped 2 bases and J dropped 4 bases, with 21 bases sitting between them. Germline V gene data show CDR1 as MDHEN and CDR2 as SYDVKM. The CDR3 coding sequence is TGTGCCAGCAGTTTAGAGGGGTCAGTCGGGACGGTGAATCAGCCCCAGCATTTT. Amino acids: CASSLEGSVGTVNQPQHF.

This chain connects TRBV7-2 to TRBJ1-2, with a possible D match to TRBD1 (5 bases). CDR1 SGHTA and CDR2 FQGNSA come from the germline V gene. The CDR3 length is 15 residues. Trimming stripped 5 bases from V and 6 bases from J, with 19 bases between. CDR3 in DNA: TGTGCCAGCAGCCCTAAACCGGGGCTCCCTGATGGCTACACCTTC. This codes for CASSPKPGLPDGYTF.

The CDR3 bases are TGTGCCAGTAGTATCGATTACGGGATTTCCTACGAGCAGTACTTC. Its translation is CASSIDYGISYEQYF. The chain recombines TRBV19 with TRBJ2-7; D is perhaps TRBD2 (5 bases). The CDR3 runs to 15 residues. V was shortened by 3 bases and J by 1 base, with 13 bases between the two germline ends. CDR1 is LNHDA and CDR2 is SQIVND in the germline V gene (reference sequence).

Only one count was recorded for this clone. V usage is TRBV5-1 and J usage is TRBJ1-5, with TRBD1 matching 9 bases. CDR3 size: 15 residues. V lost 4 bases, J lost 5 bases, and 7 bases stayed unmatched. The V gene's germline CDR1 is SGHRS and CDR2 YFSETQ. The CDR3 nucleotides read TGCGCCAGCAGCCAGGGACAGGGAGGGGATCAGCCCCAGCATTTT. Amino acid sequence: CASSQGQGGDQPQHF.

The chain combines TRBV6-2 or TRBV6-3 with TRBJ2-1, with D unclear. V was cut by 2 bases and J by 9 bases, with 11 bases left in between. The CDR3 is 13 amino acids. Germline CDR1 MNHEY, CDR2 SVGEGT. DNA for the CDR3: TGTGCCAGCAGTTACCGCCCCCCGGGTGAGCAGTTCTTC. Its translation is CASSYRPPGEQFF.

The CDR3 loop is CASSILLPQGWSTDTQYF. The DNA for the CDR3 is TGTGCCAGTAGTATACTCCTTCCGCAGGGATGGAGCACAGATACGCAGTATTTT. This chain joins TRBV19 and TRBJ2-3; D perhaps matches TRBD1 (5 bases). The V gene's germline CDR1 is LNHDA and CDR2 SQIVND (reference sequence). The CDR3 covers 18 residues. V lost 2 bases, J lost 0 bases, and 18 bases lay in between.

J is TRBJ2-7 and V is TRBV7-2; no definite D call. The CDR3 spans 11 residues. V was shortened by 1 base and J by 3 bases, with 1 base between the two germline ends. Germline CDR1 and CDR2: SGHTA and FQGNSA. This CDR3 reads CASSLDYEQYF. The CDR3 bases are TGTGCCAGCAGCTTAGACTACGAGCAGTACTTC.

This rearrangement joins TRBV7-6 to TRBJ2-2; TRBD1 is a possible D gene (6 bases). V was pared by 5 bases and J by 0 bases, with 16 bases between. CDR1 and CDR2 from the germline V gene are SGHVS and FNYEAQ. This CDR3 has 17 amino acids. The CDR3 protein is CASSQARQDSNTGELFF. CDR3 DNA: TGTGCCAGCAGCCAAGCCAGACAGGACTCGAACACCGGGGAGCTGTTTTTT.